The rows below give T cell receptor beta chains drawn from one sample of a study of shared T cell receptors in the human thymus. Libraries were prepared by immunoSEQ multiplex PCR; TCRdb keeps only in-frame clonotypes and omits some of them. This table holds some 640,000 clones, over 75% found once. The sample was also reused in another study, on human thymus T cells.

Sample: thymocytes. The receptors were gathered from a boy younger than two with a congenital heart defect. CDR3s include the opening cysteine and the closing phenylalanine or tryptophan. A D gene is named only where the DNA matches it firmly. Size values are once, few and many counts, or a class for expanded clones, and some rows have none.

j_gene: TRBJ2-6
v_gene: TRBV14
d_gene: NA
abundance: NA
CDR3aa: CASSRHGAQGWPSGANVLTF
CDR3nt: TGTGCCAGCAGCCGACATGGGGCACAGGGATGGCCCTCTGGGGCCAACGTCCTGACTTTC

j_gene: TRBJ2-7
v_gene: TRBV6-1
d_gene: TRBD2
abundance: NA
CDR3aa: CASSEWDPAGLATYEQYF
CDR3nt: TGTGCCAGCAGTGAATGGGACCCCGCGGGACTAGCGACTTACGAGCAGTACTTC

j_gene: TRBJ2-1
v_gene: TRBV6-5
d_gene: NA
abundance: NA
CDR3aa: CASRTLRDEQFF
CDR3nt: TGTGCCAGCAGGACACTGCGGGATGAGCAGTTCTTC

j_gene: TRBJ1-1
v_gene: TRBV15
d_gene: NA
abundance: NA
CDR3aa: CATSRGRVNTEAFF
CDR3nt: TGTGCCACCAGCAGGGGGCGCGTGAACACTGAAGCTTTCTTT

j_gene: TRBJ2-5
v_gene: TRBV7-4
d_gene: TRBD1
abundance: NA
CDR3aa: CASSLIGQATAETQYF
CDR3nt: TGTGCCAGCAGCCTGATCGGACAGGCCACTGCGGAGACCCAGTACTTC

j_gene: TRBJ1-6
v_gene: TRBV25-1
d_gene: TRBD1
abundance: NA
CDR3aa: CASRGDRVGSPLHF
CDR3nt: TGTGCCAGCAGAGGGGACAGGGTCGGTTCACCCCTCCACTTT

j_gene: TRBJ1-5
v_gene: TRBV28
d_gene: NA
abundance: few
CDR3aa: CAEDGQGSQPQHF
CDR3nt: TGTGCCGAGGACGGTCAGGGTTCGCAGCCCCAGCATTTT

j_gene: TRBJ2-2
v_gene: TRBV18
d_gene: NA
abundance: NA
CDR3aa: CASSRYRGMTGELFF
CDR3nt: TGTGCCAGCTCACGGTACCGGGGGATGACCGGGGAGCTGTTTTTT

j_gene: TRBJ2-1
v_gene: TRBV5-1
d_gene: TRBD2
abundance: NA
CDR3aa: CASSSGVRYNEQFF
CDR3nt: TGCGCCAGCAGCAGCGGGGTCCGGTACAATGAGCAGTTCTTC

j_gene: TRBJ2-1
v_gene: TRBV7-9
d_gene: NA
abundance: NA
CDR3aa: CASSVTGTLSREEQFF
CDR3nt: TGTGCCAGCAGCGTAACCGGGACTTTAAGCCGGGAGGAGCAGTTCTTC

j_gene: TRBJ1-2
v_gene: TRBV14
d_gene: TRBD1
abundance: NA
CDR3aa: CASSQGETGVDYGYTF
CDR3nt: TGTGCCAGCAGCCAGGGTGAGACAGGGGTGGACTATGGCTACACCTTC

j_gene: TRBJ1-1
v_gene: TRBV12-5
d_gene: NA
abundance: NA
CDR3aa: CASGLPDRTFEAFF
CDR3nt: TGTGCTAGTGGTTTGCCCGATCGGACATTTGAAGCTTTCTTT

j_gene: TRBJ2-2
v_gene: TRBV9
d_gene: TRBD1
abundance: NA
CDR3aa: CASSVASWRPGQRATGELFF
CDR3nt: TGTGCCAGCAGCGTAGCGTCGTGGAGACCGGGACAGAGAGCCACCGGGGAGCTGTTTTTT

j_gene: TRBJ1-6
v_gene: TRBV27
d_gene: NA
abundance: NA
CDR3aa: CASSHSGSYVNSPLHF
CDR3nt: TGTGCCAGCAGTCACTCGGGGTCGTACGTCAATTCACCCCTCCACTTT

j_gene: TRBJ2-1
v_gene: TRBV19
d_gene: NA
abundance: NA
CDR3aa: CARLPGRMYEQFF
CDR3nt: TGTGCCAGACTCCCGGGGAGGATGTATGAGCAGTTCTTC

j_gene: TRBJ1-4
v_gene: TRBV5-4
d_gene: NA
abundance: NA
CDR3aa: CASSLGGRKNEKLFF
CDR3nt: TGTGCCAGCAGCTTGGGGGGCAGAAAGAATGAAAAACTGTTTTTT

j_gene: TRBJ2-7
v_gene: TRBV7-9
d_gene: TRBD2
abundance: NA
CDR3aa: CASSLVAGSSHEQYF
CDR3nt: TGTGCCAGCAGCTTAGTAGCGGGAAGTTCTCACGAGCAGTACTTC

j_gene: TRBJ2-2
v_gene: TRBV5-8
d_gene: TRBD2
abundance: NA
CDR3aa: CASSLVAGEIANTGELFF
CDR3nt: TGTGCCAGCAGCTTGGTAGCGGGGGAGATAGCGAACACCGGGGAGCTGTTTTTT

j_gene: TRBJ2-2
v_gene: TRBV10-3
d_gene: TRBD1
abundance: NA
CDR3aa: CAISESRTGITGELFF
CDR3nt: TGTGCCATCAGTGAGTCGAGGACAGGGATTACCGGGGAGCTGTTTTTT

j_gene: TRBJ2-7
v_gene: TRBV6-1
d_gene: NA
abundance: NA
CDR3aa: CASRTGRTYEQYF
CDR3nt: TGTGCCAGCAGGACAGGGAGGACCTACGAGCAGTACTTC

j_gene: TRBJ2-5
v_gene: TRBV15
d_gene: NA
abundance: NA
CDR3aa: CATSSDRSLQETQYF
CDR3nt: TGTGCCACCAGCAGTGACAGGAGCCTCCAAGAGACCCAGTACTTC

j_gene: TRBJ1-5
v_gene: TRBV6-5
d_gene: NA
abundance: NA
CDR3aa: CASSYKFGQPQHF
CDR3nt: TGTGCCAGCAGTTACAAATTCGGGCAGCCCCAGCATTTT

j_gene: TRBJ2-7
v_gene: TRBV25-1
d_gene: NA
abundance: NA
CDR3aa: CASTDSSYEQYF
CDR3nt: TGTGCCAGCACGGACAGTTCCTACGAGCAGTACTTC

j_gene: TRBJ1-3
v_gene: TRBV27
d_gene: NA
abundance: NA
CDR3aa: CASSNRSSGNTIYF
CDR3nt: TGTGCCAGCAGCAACCGGAGCTCTGGAAACACCATATATTTT

j_gene: TRBJ2-7
v_gene: TRBV5-1
d_gene: NA
abundance: NA
CDR3aa: CASSSPQAPGFNYEQYF
CDR3nt: TGCGCCAGCAGCTCGCCCCAGGCTCCGGGATTCAACTACGAGCAGTACTTC

j_gene: TRBJ2-5
v_gene: TRBV11-2
d_gene: NA
abundance: NA
CDR3aa: CASTLSAGTNQETQYF
CDR3nt: TGTGCCAGCACTCTCTCAGCGGGGACAAATCAAGAGACCCAGTACTTC

j_gene: TRBJ2-7
v_gene: TRBV6-1
d_gene: NA
abundance: NA
CDR3aa: CASKRSLTYEQYF
CDR3nt: TGTGCCAGCAAGCGTTCCCTGACCTACGAGCAGTACTTC

j_gene: TRBJ2-7
v_gene: TRBV15
d_gene: TRBD1
abundance: few
CDR3aa: CATSRRTGQDEQYF
CDR3nt: TGTGCCACCAGCAGGAGGACAGGGCAGGACGAGCAGTACTTC

j_gene: TRBJ2-7
v_gene: TRBV11-2
d_gene: TRBD2
abundance: few
CDR3aa: CASSPRTSPYEQYF
CDR3nt: TGTGCCAGCAGCCCGCGGACTAGCCCCTACGAGCAGTACTTC

j_gene: TRBJ1-4
v_gene: TRBV5-8
d_gene: NA
abundance: few
CDR3aa: CASSSTKPATNEKLFF
CDR3nt: TGTGCCAGCAGCTCGACAAAGCCTGCAACTAATGAAAAACTGTTTTTT

j_gene: TRBJ2-7
v_gene: TRBV7-9
d_gene: TRBD1
abundance: NA
CDR3aa: CASSSDRSYYEQYF
CDR3nt: TGTGCCAGCAGCTCGGACAGGTCCTACTACGAGCAGTACTTC

j_gene: TRBJ1-2
v_gene: TRBV5-1
d_gene: NA
abundance: NA
CDR3aa: CASSLEGGEDHGYTF
CDR3nt: TGCGCCAGCAGCTTGGAGGGAGGGGAGGACCATGGCTACACCTTC

j_gene: TRBJ1-5
v_gene: TRBV6-1
d_gene: NA
abundance: NA
CDR3aa: CASKIRDRTNQPQHF
CDR3nt: TGTGCCAGCAAGATCCGGGATAGAACGAATCAGCCCCAGCATTTT

j_gene: TRBJ1-5
v_gene: TRBV30
d_gene: NA
abundance: NA
CDR3aa: CAWSVRWRGASPQHF
CDR3nt: TGTGCCTGGAGTGTACGGTGGAGGGGAGCCTCGCCCCAGCATTTT

j_gene: TRBJ2-7
v_gene: TRBV7-6
d_gene: TRBD1
abundance: NA
CDR3aa: CASSGRDRLHEQYF
CDR3nt: TGTGCCAGCAGCGGCCGGGACAGGCTACACGAGCAGTACTTC

j_gene: TRBJ1-2
v_gene: TRBV5-1
d_gene: NA
abundance: once
CDR3aa: CASSLFGQGRGYTF
CDR3nt: TGCGCCAGCAGCTTGTTCGGGCAGGGGAGAGGCTACACCTTC

j_gene: TRBJ2-7
v_gene: TRBV15
d_gene: TRBD2
abundance: NA
CDR3aa: CATSTQREGLYEQYF
CDR3nt: TGTGCCACCAGTACCCAGAGGGAGGGGCTCTACGAGCAGTACTTC

j_gene: TRBJ2-2
v_gene: TRBV7-8
d_gene: NA
abundance: NA
CDR3aa: CASSLAGFTGELFF
CDR3nt: TGTGCCAGCAGCTTGGCAGGGTTCACCGGGGAGCTGTTTTTT

j_gene: TRBJ1-5
v_gene: TRBV30
d_gene: TRBD1
abundance: NA
CDR3aa: CAWSPPPGGDNQPQHF
CDR3nt: TGTGCCTGGAGTCCCCCCCCAGGGGGTGATAATCAGCCCCAGCATTTT

j_gene: TRBJ1-5
v_gene: TRBV27
d_gene: NA
abundance: NA
CDR3aa: CASRFFAPNQPQHF
CDR3nt: TGTGCCAGCCGGTTCTTCGCGCCTAATCAGCCCCAGCATTTT

j_gene: TRBJ2-5
v_gene: TRBV7-8
d_gene: TRBD2
abundance: NA
CDR3aa: CASSLGLAGVGETQYF
CDR3nt: TGTGCCAGCAGCTTAGGGCTAGCGGGAGTGGGTGAGACCCAGTACTTC

j_gene: TRBJ1-2
v_gene: TRBV19
d_gene: NA
abundance: NA
CDR3aa: CASSIEVTRPHTF
CDR3nt: TGTGCCAGTAGTATAGAAGTGACAAGACCCCACACCTTC

j_gene: TRBJ1-2
v_gene: TRBV30
d_gene: TRBD1
abundance: NA
CDR3aa: CAWSPTGGYGYTF
CDR3nt: TGTGCCTGGAGTCCGACAGGGGGCTATGGCTACACCTTC

j_gene: TRBJ1-1
v_gene: TRBV7-9
d_gene: TRBD1
abundance: NA
CDR3aa: CASSPGTGDVWNTEAFF
CDR3nt: TGTGCCAGCAGCCCGGGGACAGGGGACGTCTGGAACACTGAAGCTTTCTTT

j_gene: TRBJ2-1
v_gene: TRBV30
d_gene: NA
abundance: NA
CDR3aa: CAWSVLGRGSSYNEQFF
CDR3nt: TGTGCCTGGAGTGTACTAGGGCGGGGCAGCTCCTACAATGAGCAGTTCTTC

j_gene: TRBJ2-1
v_gene: TRBV4-3
d_gene: NA
abundance: NA
CDR3aa: CASSQRRGDPVYNEQFF
CDR3nt: TGCGCCAGCAGCCAAAGGCGGGGAGACCCCGTATACAATGAGCAGTTCTTC

j_gene: TRBJ1-4
v_gene: TRBV27
d_gene: TRBD1
abundance: NA
CDR3aa: CASTFTGTGDATNEKLFF
CDR3nt: TGTGCCAGCACCTTTACCGGGACAGGGGACGCAACTAATGAAAAACTGTTTTTT

j_gene: TRBJ2-2
v_gene: TRBV6-1
d_gene: TRBD1
abundance: NA
CDR3aa: CASSSRTGPGELFF
CDR3nt: TGTGCCAGCAGTTCCCGGACAGGGCCCGGGGAGCTGTTTTTT

j_gene: TRBJ2-7
v_gene: TRBV5-6
d_gene: TRBD2
abundance: NA
CDR3aa: CASSLAPSGAYEQYF
CDR3nt: TGTGCCAGCAGCTTGGCCCCTAGCGGGGCCTACGAGCAGTACTTC

j_gene: TRBJ2-7
v_gene: TRBV12-5
d_gene: TRBD2
abundance: NA
CDR3aa: CASGSSGTSGGLSSYEQYF
CDR3nt: TGTGCTAGTGGTTCCTCCGGGACTAGCGGGGGTCTTAGCTCCTACGAGCAGTACTTC

j_gene: TRBJ1-4
v_gene: TRBV2
d_gene: NA
abundance: NA
CDR3aa: CASSDGGSYRAEKLFF
CDR3nt: TGTGCCAGCAGTGATGGGGGATCCTACAGGGCCGAAAAACTGTTTTTT

j_gene: TRBJ2-7
v_gene: TRBV28
d_gene: TRBD2
abundance: NA
CDR3aa: CASSLTSGLPYEQYF
CDR3nt: TGTGCCAGCAGTTTGACTAGCGGGCTCCCCTACGAGCAGTACTTC

j_gene: TRBJ2-1
v_gene: TRBV15
d_gene: NA
abundance: NA
CDR3aa: CATSRDRSNEQFF
CDR3nt: TGTGCCACCAGCAGAGATCGGTCCAATGAGCAGTTCTTC

j_gene: TRBJ1-2
v_gene: TRBV6-1
d_gene: NA
abundance: NA
CDR3aa: CASSEVRALYYGYTF
CDR3nt: TGTGCCAGCAGTGAAGTCAGGGCGCTGTACTATGGCTACACCTTC

j_gene: TRBJ2-6
v_gene: TRBV29-1
d_gene: NA
abundance: NA
CDR3aa: CSVGMPRQYGNSGANVLTF
CDR3nt: TGCAGCGTTGGGATGCCACGGCAGTACGGGAACTCTGGGGCCAACGTCCTGACTTTC